Shown below are 18 T cell receptor beta chains from a single sample sequenced in a study of cytomegalovirus exposure and HLA in healthy donors. Here immunoSEQ multiplex PCR was the method, and the copy in TCRdb shows in-frame clones only, minus some. The repertoire holds 260,000 or so clones, with about nine tenths as singletons. Sequencing used PBMCs. These receptors were obtained from a woman in her twenties or thirties in good health and CMV-seronegative.

V gene TRBV5-6 combines with J gene TRBJ2-1; tentative D call: TRBD2 (6 bases). Trimming pared 5 bases from V and 6 bases from J, leaving 12 bases between. The CDR3 runs to 13 residues. The V gene's germline CDR1 is SGHDT and CDR2 YYEEEE. The CDR3 sequence is CASSSDYFNEQFF. CDR3 coding DNA: TGTGCCAGCAGTTCGGACTACTTCAATGAGCAGTTCTTC.

The chain is built from TRBV28 and TRBJ2-7, with D perhaps matching TRBD1 (6 bases). Trimming stripped 6 bases from V and 4 bases from J, with 22 bases between. CDR3 length equals 16 residues. Germline CDR1 and CDR2: MDHEN and SYDVKM. The CDR3 nucleotides are TGTGCCAGCAGAGGTGGTCCCTTGGACAGACGATACGAGCAGTACTTC. This codes for CASRGGPLDRRYEQYF.

The rearrangement uses TRBV4-3 and TRBJ2-5; D is unresolved. The CDR3 contains 16 residues. With 2 bases removed from V and 1 base from J, the gap between germline ends came to 14 bases. Looked up from germline, CDR1 is LGHNA and CDR2 is YSLEER. The CDR3 DNA follows: TGCGCCAGCAGCCAAAGGGCCCCAGCCCTCCAAGAGACCCAGTACTTC. The encoded protein is CASSQRAPALQETQYF.

The chain combines TRBV27 with TRBJ1-2; D is uncertain. Germline CDR1 and CDR2: MNHEY and SMNVEV (reference sequence). V gave up 5 bases and J gave up 9 bases, with 22 bases separating them. This CDR3 is 15 amino acids long. The CDR3 reads CASSPQRWEHQSYTF. CDR3 nucleotide sequence: TGTGCCAGCAGTCCCCAGAGATGGGAGCACCAAAGCTACACCTTC.

The rearrangement links TRBV7-3 to TRBJ2-1, with 10 nucleotides matching TRBD2. The germline CDR1 and CDR2 sequences are SGHTA and FQGTGA. Trimming removed 6 bases from V and 0 bases from J; junction bases left unmatched: 5. The CDR3 is made up of 16 amino acids. This CDR3 reads CASRPTSGDSYNEQFF. In DNA, the CDR3 is TGTGCCAGCAGACCAACTAGCGGGGACTCCTACAATGAGCAGTTCTTC.

Only a few counts were recorded for this clone. The chain recombines TRBV6-5 with TRBJ1-1; D not resolved. The CDR3 runs 16 residues. Per germline, CDR1 MNHEY and CDR2 SVGAGI. V lost 0 bases to trimming and J lost 1 base, with 12 bases between them. CDR3 residues: CASSYSKGLGNTEAFF. The CDR3 DNA follows: TGTGCCAGCAGTTACTCGAAGGGTCTAGGGAACACTGAAGCTTTCTTT.

The V and J genes are TRBV6-1 and TRBJ1-5; 11 bases fit TRBD1. This CDR3 spans 19 amino acids. The germline CDR1 and CDR2 sequences are MNHNS and SASEGT. Trimming cost V 2 bases and J 0 bases; bases outside gene matches: 9. CDR3 coding DNA: TGTGCCAGCAGTGAACCGGACAGGGGGCTATGGTATAGCAATCAGCCCCAGCATTTT. Residues: CASSEPDRGLWYSNQPQHF.

The rearrangement joins TRBV11-3 to TRBJ2-7, with D perhaps TRBD2 (7 bases). The germline gives CDR1 SGHNT, CDR2 YENEEA. The CDR3 has 15 amino acids. V was trimmed by 5 bases and J by 3 bases, leaving 17 bases between them. CDR3 nucleotides: TGTGCCAGCAGCCCCTATAAGGGGGGGAACTACGAGCAGTACTTC. Its translation: CASSPYKGGNYEQYF.

The chain's CDR3 is CASSLGRGRQNTEAFF. The DNA for the CDR3 is TGTGCCAGCAGTTTGGGCAGGGGGAGACAAAACACTGAAGCTTTCTTT. The chain couples TRBV27 to TRBJ1-1; 7 bases line up with TRBD1. J lost 2 bases, V lost 3 bases, and 9 bases had no gene match. Germline lookup yields CDR1 MNHEY and CDR2 SMNVEV (reference sequence). The CDR3 is made up of 16 amino acids.

V and J are TRBV5-1 and TRBJ2-2; 9 nucleotides align to TRBD1. The germline CDR1 and CDR2 sequences are SGHRS and YFSETQ. There are 17 residues in the CDR3. J lost 5 bases, V lost 0 bases, and 8 bases had no gene match. The CDR3 here is CASSLGPGQGWTGELFF. The CDR3 region has the DNA TGCGCCAGCAGCTTGGGGCCGGGACAGGGCTGGACCGGGGAGCTGTTTTTT.

The chain has TRBV4-3 and TRBJ1-3; D is unclear. There are 15 residues in the CDR3. The ends were cut back, 4 bases at V and 0 bases at J, with 10 bases in the middle. Germline V CDR1 and CDR2: LGHNA, YSLEER. DNA for the CDR3: TGCGCCAGCAGCCCCCTCCTGGGCTCTGGAAACACCATATATTTT. Its protein is CASSPLLGSGNTIYF.

This chain uses TRBV28 with TRBJ2-7; tentatively, D is TRBD2 (6 bases). There are 14 residues in the CDR3. In germline, CDR1 is MDHEN, CDR2 SYDVKM. V was shortened by 1 base and J by 6 bases, with 13 bases between the two germline ends. CDR3 DNA sequence: TGTGCCAGCAGTTTATACGGGAGTCCCGGCGAGCAGTACTTC. It translates to CASSLYGSPGEQYF.

This chain connects TRBV27 to TRBJ2-5, with D maybe TRBD2 (6 bases). Between the trimmed V and J ends, which lost 8 bases and 4 bases, there was a span of 17 bases. CDR1 MNHEY and CDR2 SMNVEV come from the germline V gene (reference sequence). The CDR3 has 14 amino acids. This CDR3 is CASGRPGVGETQYF. In DNA, the CDR3 is TGTGCCAGCGGCAGGCCGGGAGTGGGAGAGACCCAGTACTTC.

The genes are TRBV4-1 and TRBJ2-7; D is ambiguous. The length of the CDR3 is 15 residues. V dropped 1 base and J dropped 2 bases, with 12 bases sitting between them. The germline gives CDR1 MGHRA, CDR2 YSYEKL. For the CDR3, the DNA is TGCGCCAGCAGCCAAGTTGTCACGGAGACCTACGAGCAGTACTTC. Translation: CASSQVVTETYEQYF.

In this sample, this clone turned up many times. The rearrangement uses TRBV27 and TRBJ1-1, with D unresolved. V was shortened by 4 bases and J by 1 base, with 10 bases between the two germline ends. The CDR3 is 14 amino acids. Per germline, CDR1 MNHEY and CDR2 SMNVEV (reference sequence). The CDR3 is CASSSRYRNTEAFF. The CDR3 region has the DNA TGTGCCAGCAGTTCAAGGTACCGGAACACTGAAGCTTTCTTT.

This clone was observed once. The chain couples TRBV7-6 to TRBJ2-1; no definite D call. In germline, CDR1 is SGHVS, CDR2 FNYEAQ. This CDR3 is 11 amino acids long. Trimming removed 3 bases from V and 7 bases from J, with 4 bases in between. The CDR3 DNA is TGTGCCAGCAGCTTGGAAAATGAGCAGTTCTTC. It specifies CASSLENEQFF.

The chain recombines TRBV11-2 with TRBJ2-5; 8 positions agree with TRBD1. V lost 2 bases and J lost 5; bases outside the gene matches: 7. The V gene's germline CDR1 is SGHAT and CDR2 FQNNGV. The CDR3 is 15 amino acids. CDR3 residues: CASSLRTGLGETQYF. The DNA of the CDR3 is TGTGCCAGCAGCTTAAGGACAGGGCTTGGGGAGACCCAGTACTTC.

V is TRBV18 and J is TRBJ2-7; D remains ambiguous. The length of the CDR3 is 16 residues. From germline, CDR1 is KGHSH and CDR2 LQKENI. Trimming took 0 bases from V and 0 from J, leaving 12 bases between them. CDR3: CASSPPWAESSYEQYF. The CDR3 nucleotides read TGTGCCAGCTCACCACCGTGGGCGGAGAGCTCCTACGAGCAGTACTTC. Looking up the rest from reference TRBV18 and TRBJ2-7 gives the full variable domain: NAGVMQNPRHLVRRRGQEARLRCSPMKGHSHVYWYRQLPEEGLKFMVYLQKENIIDESGMPKERFSAEFPKEGPSILRIQQVVRGDSAAYFCASSPPWAESSYEQYFGPGTRLTVT.